This entry features one T cell receptor (beta chain) sequence. Its specificity is unknown. The record originates from a study of T cell repertoires in cytomegalovirus infection. TCRdb reprocessed the reads with MiXCR, giving one entry per CDR3 protein. The profile shows a few hundred thousand distinct CDR3 sequences, about 34% of them singletons. The V end was cut by 0 bases, the J end by 6 bases, with 8 bases between. Germline V lookup: CDR1 MNHEY, CDR2 SVGEGT. This CDR3 is 13 amino acids long. The study's findings and limits: Summed public TCR beta family frequency identified CMV carriers bearing the relevant HLA. HLA-C-restricted, CMV-specific TCR beta clonotypes were dominant ex vivo.

V and J are TRBV6-2 or TRBV6-3 and TRBJ1-1; no reliable D call. The source was cultured PBMCs, collected from culture after CMV antigen stimulation. The clonotype originates from a human donor in good health (CMV status not recorded). Some clones in this sample may be carry-over from other donors' samples. The CDR3 nucleotides are TGTGCCAGCAGTTACTCCGCTCCCCCTGAAGCTTTCTTT. Translated: CASSYSAPPEAFF.